A selection of T cell receptor beta chains follows, all from one sample in a study of T cell responses to AZD1222 COVID-19 vaccine. Some clones are missing from TCRdb's copy, which holds only in-frame ones; the method was immunoSEQ multiplex PCR. The repertoire holds more than 150,000 clones, with roughly nine tenths as singletons. Specimen: peripheral blood, collected on day 0 of AZD1222 vaccination. Receptors were obtained from an adult in good health. Each CDR3 is given with its conserved first and last residue. A D gene is named only where the DNA matches it firmly. Size is omitted from some rows. Given values are once, few, many or a class for expanded clones.

-	TRBV19	TRBJ1-5	-	TGTGCCAGTGGGGAAGCCCTCCAGCCCCAGCATTTT	CASGEALQPQHF
-	TRBV15	TRBJ1-3	-	TGTGCCACCAGCAAAGGGACAAAAGCTGGAAACACCATATATTTT	CATSKGTKAGNTIYF
TRBD1	TRBV6-1	TRBJ1-1	-	TGTGCCAGCAGTGAAGCAGGGGGCGTCACTGAAGCTTTCTTT	CASSEAGGVTEAFF
-	TRBV12-3/TRBV12-4	TRBJ2-3	-	TGTGCCAGCAGTCTCCCTAGGGATACGCAGTATTTT	CASSLPRDTQYF
-	TRBV19	TRBJ1-1	-	TGTGCCAGTAGTATCCCAGGCAATGAAGCTTTCTTT	CASSIPGNEAFF
TRBD1	TRBV27	TRBJ1-1	-	TGTGCCAGCAGTGCCTCGACAGGGGGTAACACTGAAGCTTTCTTT	CASSASTGGNTEAFF
-	TRBV10-1	TRBJ1-1	-	TGCGCCAGCATCAGGCGACACACTGAAGCTTTCTTT	CASIRRHTEAFF
-	TRBV11-1	TRBJ2-1	-	TGTGCCAGCAGCCCTTCGGTATCAGGGGATGAGCAGTTCTTC	CASSPSVSGDEQFF
-	TRBV5-1	TRBJ2-5	-	TGCGCCAGCAACCCCGGAGGGAGGGGGGGCCAAGAGACCCAGTACTTC	CASNPGGRGGQETQYF
TRBD1	TRBV14	TRBJ1-4	-	TGTGCCAGCAGCGACATACAGGGGGCGATTGAAAAACTGTTTTTT	CASSDIQGAIEKLFF
TRBD2	TRBV30	TRBJ2-3	-	TGTGCCTGGGACTCCGGGACTAGCGGCACAGATACGCAGTATTTT	CAWDSGTSGTDTQYF
-	TRBV4-3	TRBJ1-5	-	TGCGCCAGCAGCCAAGACACTTATCAGCCCCAGCATTTT	CASSQDTYQPQHF
-	TRBV5-5	TRBJ1-5	-	TGTGCCAGCAGCCTGGACGGTAGCAATCAGCCCCAGCATTTT	CASSLDGSNQPQHF
TRBD1	TRBV28	TRBJ1-5	-	TGTGCCAGCAGTTTATTAGGGGGCGGCGATCAGCCCCAGCATTTT	CASSLLGGGDQPQHF
-	TRBV10-3	TRBJ1-3	-	TGTGCCATCAGTCGGGACGGAGGAAACACCATATATTTT	CAISRDGGNTIYF
TRBD2	TRBV5-4	TRBJ2-3	once	TGTGCCAGCAGCTTTACAGCGGGGAGCACAGATACGCAGTATTTT	CASSFTAGSTDTQYF
-	TRBV27	TRBJ1-6	once	TGTGCCAGCAGTAATTACAGGGACTCCTATAATTCACCCCTCCACTTT	CASSNYRDSYNSPLHF
-	TRBV19	TRBJ1-1	-	TGTGCCAGTAGTATCAAGGTATCGAACACTGAAGCTTTCTTT	CASSIKVSNTEAFF
TRBD2	TRBV5-4	TRBJ2-7	-	TGTGCCAGCAGCGGCTTAGCGGGAGGGTCACACGAGCAGTACTTC	CASSGLAGGSHEQYF
-	TRBV4-3	TRBJ1-6	-	TGCGCCAGCAGCCAAGAAGCGGTAGGGGCCGCATTGAATTCACCCCTCCACTTT	CASSQEAVGAALNSPLHF
TRBD2	TRBV6-5	TRBJ2-7	-	TGTGCCAGCAGAGACGATAGCGGGGCGGGCTACGAGCAGTACTTC	CASRDDSGAGYEQYF
-	TRBV6-1	TRBJ1-1	-	TGTGCCAGCAGTGGGTGGCTCCCAGGTCATCATACGGTGAACACTGAAGCTTTCTTT	CASSGWLPGHHTVNTEAFF
TRBD1	TRBV19	TRBJ2-6	-	TGTGCCAGTAGTGCAGACAGGGCTCTCCGACTCCTGACTTTC	CASSADRALRLLTF
-	TRBV5-1	TRBJ2-5	-	TGCGCCAGCAGCCCGGGGACAAGCCAAGAGACCCAGTACTTC	CASSPGTSQETQYF
-	TRBV14	TRBJ1-6	-	TGTGCCAGCAGCCAAGAGGGGACGAGCTCCTATAATTCACCCCTCCACTTT	CASSQEGTSSYNSPLHF
-	TRBV6-5	TRBJ1-1	-	TGTGCCAGCAGTTACTCGGTCGGTGAAGCTTTCTTT	CASSYSVGEAFF
-	TRBV4-1	TRBJ1-3	-	TGCGCCAGCAGCCAAGATCAGGGCAACTCTGGAAACACCATATATTTT	CASSQDQGNSGNTIYF
-	TRBV4-1	TRBJ2-7	-	TGCGCCAGCAGCCAATGGGGGAAAAAATCCTACGAGCAGTACTTC	CASSQWGKKSYEQYF
-	TRBV15	TRBJ1-5	-	TGTGCCACCAGCAGAGTAAAGAATCAGCCCCAGCATTTT	CATSRVKNQPQHF
-	TRBV5-1	TRBJ2-7	-	TGCGCCAGCAGCCCCTTTTTCGGGGTCTTCCCCTACGAGCAGTACTTC	CASSPFFGVFPYEQYF
TRBD2	TRBV27	TRBJ2-7	-	TGTGCCAGCACCTCTCCCCAGGGACTAGCGGGAGGGCGGTACGAGCAGTACTTC	CASTSPQGLAGGRYEQYF
TRBD2	TRBV5-4	TRBJ2-2	-	TGTGCCAGCAGCCGAATACCGGGACTAGCGGGAGTGGCGAACACCGGGGAGCTGTTTTTT	CASSRIPGLAGVANTGELFF
-	TRBV4-1	TRBJ2-7	-	TGCGCCAGCAGCCAAGTGCCAGGGATCTACGAGCAGTACTTC	CASSQVPGIYEQYF
-	TRBV11-2	TRBJ2-5	-	TGTGCCAGCAGCCTAGGGTCGGAGACCCAGTACTTC	CASSLGSETQYF
TRBD1	TRBV24-1	TRBJ2-5	-	TGTGCCACCAGTGATCACGGACAGGCCGAGGGGACCCAGTACTTC	CATSDHGQAEGTQYF
TRBD1	TRBV2	TRBJ1-1	-	TGTGCCAGCAGCTCGGACAGGGGGCTCACTGAAGCTTTCTTT	CASSSDRGLTEAFF
-	TRBV7-9	TRBJ1-4	-	TGTGCCAGCAGCTTAAGAGCGGGGGCGGGTGAAAAACTGTTTTTT	CASSLRAGAGEKLFF
-	TRBV14	TRBJ1-3	-	TGTGCCAGCAGCCAAGATCTAGGATCTGGAAACACCATATATTTT	CASSQDLGSGNTIYF
TRBD2	TRBV11-3	TRBJ2-7	-	TGTGCCAGCAGCCCCGGGGGCGGGGGGGAGCAGTACTTC	CASSPGGGGEQYF
-	TRBV6-5	TRBJ2-2	once	TGTGCCAGCAGACCCGACAGCCAGTACACCGGGGAGCTGTTTTTT	CASRPDSQYTGELFF